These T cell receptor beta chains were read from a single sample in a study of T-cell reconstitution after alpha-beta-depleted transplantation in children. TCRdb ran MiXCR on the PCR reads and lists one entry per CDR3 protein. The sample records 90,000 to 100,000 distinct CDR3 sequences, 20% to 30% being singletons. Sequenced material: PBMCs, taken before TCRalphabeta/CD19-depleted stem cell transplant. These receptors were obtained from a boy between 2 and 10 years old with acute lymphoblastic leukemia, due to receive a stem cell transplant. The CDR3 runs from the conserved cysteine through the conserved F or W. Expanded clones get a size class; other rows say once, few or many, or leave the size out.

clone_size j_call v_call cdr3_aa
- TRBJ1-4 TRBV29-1 CSALKRGGYNEKLFF
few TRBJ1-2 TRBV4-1 CASSQTGGAQSLGGYTF
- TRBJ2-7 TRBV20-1 CSASPLQRWSYEQYF
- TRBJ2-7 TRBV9 CASSPTRQGAYEQYF
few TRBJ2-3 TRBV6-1 CASRGQAGGTDTQYF
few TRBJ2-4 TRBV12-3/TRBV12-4 CASSRVGTGRVKNIQYF
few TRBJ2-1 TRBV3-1 CASSQDPSGGVEQFF
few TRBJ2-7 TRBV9 CASSGGTNSYEQYF
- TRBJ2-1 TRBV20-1 CSARSPTSGGANEQFF
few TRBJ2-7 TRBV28 CASSFRRSLNYEQYF